The 21 T cell receptor beta chains presented below share a single source sample, sequenced in a study of cytomegalovirus exposure and HLA in healthy donors. It was with 60 Vbeta and 13 Jbeta primers that the PCR ran. The protocol was immunoSEQ multiplex PCR, while the TCRdb copy is restricted to in-frame clones and leaves out a portion. Among around 59,000 clones, roughly 83% were seen once, and the ten largest hold about 1.5%. The sequencing sample was made of PBMCs. The receptors originated from a human donor in good health.

The chain couples TRBV18 to TRBJ2-4; 15 positions match TRBD2. J lost 9 bases, V lost 3 bases, and 15 bases had no gene match. This CDR3 region has 19 residues. Germline V lookup: CDR1 KGHSH, CDR2 LQKENI. The CDR3 region is CASSPQARTSGGAYVIQYF. The CDR3 DNA reads TGTGCCAGCTCACCGCAAGCCAGGACTAGCGGGGGGGCTTACGTCATTCAGTACTTC.

This chain connects TRBV7-6 to TRBJ1-1; no definite D call. The germline CDR1 and CDR2 sequences are SGHVS and FNYEAQ. V lost 3 bases and J lost 1, with 6 bases in between. CDR3 length equals 13 residues. The CDR3 sequence is CASSFAGNTEAFF. Here the CDR3 DNA reads TGTGCCAGCAGCTTTGCAGGGAACACTGAAGCTTTCTTT.

Here the CDR3 reads CATSRDGYGELFF. The CDR3 coding sequence is TGTGCCACCAGCAGAGATGGATACGGGGAACTGTTTTTT. The genes are TRBV15 and TRBJ1-4; D not certain. The CDR3 covers 13 residues. V dropped 0 bases and J dropped 12 bases, with 11 bases sitting between them. Looked up from germline, CDR1 is LNHNV and CDR2 is YYDKDF (reference sequence). Filled out from reference TRBV15 and TRBJ1-4, the complete variable domain reads DAMVIQNPRYQVTQFGKPVTLSCSQTLNHNVMYWYQQKSSQAPKLLFHYYDKDFNNEADTPDNFQSRRPNTSFCFLDIRSPGLGDTAMYLCATSRDGYGELFFGSGTQLSVL.

This clone was detected a few times. The gene calls are TRBV4-2 and TRBJ2-7; possible D gene TRBD2, 5 bases. The V and J ends lost 5 bases and 0 bases respectively, with 14 bases between them. Germline V CDR1 and CDR2: LGHNA, YNFKEQ. The CDR3 contains 15 residues. As DNA, the CDR3 is TGTGCCAGCAGCTATCCGGAGCGGAGCTCCTACGAGCAGTACTTC. Its protein product is CASSYPERSSYEQYF.

This clone was recorded once. The chain employs TRBV11-2 and TRBJ2-5; 8 bases agree with TRBD2. In germline, CDR1 is SGHAT, CDR2 FQNNGV. Trimming removed 5 bases from V and 2 bases from J; junction bases left unmatched: 13. There are 17 residues in the CDR3. DNA of the CDR3: TGTGCCAGCAGCCCCGAGGGCGGGGGGCACTATCAAGAGACCCAGTACTTC. Protein sequence: CASSPEGGGHYQETQYF.

This chain joins TRBV6-1 and TRBJ1-5; the D gene is possibly TRBD1 (5 bases). The CDR3 consists of 15 residues. Germline V CDR1 and CDR2: MNHNS, SASEGT. Trimming cost V 3 bases and J 4 bases, with 13 bases left between them. Here the CDR3 DNA reads TGTGCCAGCAGTGATCTTTGGGGACTAAATCAGCCCCAGCATTTT. Encoded protein: CASSDLWGLNQPQHF.

The chain couples TRBV7-2 to TRBJ2-5; 10 bases line up with TRBD2. CDR3 size: 14 residues. J was trimmed by 7 bases and V by 5 bases; bases with no gene match: 7. Germline V CDR1 and CDR2: SGHTA, FQGNSA. CDR3 residues: CASSTSGRDGTQYF. CDR3 DNA: TGTGCCAGCAGCACCAGCGGGAGGGACGGGACCCAGTACTTC.

V and J are TRBV19 and TRBJ2-1; a possible D gene is TRBD2 (5 bases). Trimming shortened V by 2 bases and J by 0 bases, and 8 bases separated the two germline ends. CDR3 length equals 15 residues. CDR1 and CDR2 from the germline V gene are LNHDA and SQIVND (reference sequence). For the CDR3, the DNA is TGTGCCAGTAGTATACAGCGGAGCTCCTACAATGAGCAGTTCTTC. Its translation is CASSIQRSSYNEQFF.

V gene TRBV30 combines with J gene TRBJ1-2, with D unresolved. This CDR3 contains 14 residues. With 0 bases removed from V and 8 bases from J, the gap between germline ends came to 16 bases. From germline, CDR1 is GTSNPN and CDR2 SVGIG (reference sequence). CDR3 DNA: TGTGCCTGGAGTGTACCATTTTACAGAAGGGGCTACACCTTC. This codes for CAWSVPFYRRGYTF.

The chain recombines TRBV4-2 with TRBJ1-1; D gene ambiguous. The V and J ends lost 1 base and 8 bases respectively, with 11 bases between them. Germline assignment: CDR1 LGHNA and CDR2 YNFKEQ. The CDR3 runs to 13 residues. DNA of the CDR3: TGTGCCAGCAGCCAAGTTGGGTCGCGGGAAGCTTTCTTT. This gives the protein CASSQVGSREAFF.

V is TRBV4-2 and J is TRBJ1-2; D gene ambiguous. CDR1 and CDR2 from the germline V gene are LGHNA and YNFKEQ. Trimming took off 1 base at V and 1 base at J, with 7 bases between the two ends. CDR3 length equals 14 residues. As DNA, the CDR3 is TGTGCCAGCAGCCAAGGAAACAGTAACTATGGCTACACCTTC. Its translation: CASSQGNSNYGYTF.

Here the CDR3 reads CASREGTGGSITGELFF. The CDR3 nucleotides are TGTGCCAGCAGGGAAGGGACAGGGGGCTCTATCACCGGGGAGCTGTTTTTT. This chain links TRBV7-9 with TRBJ2-2; 12 bases fit TRBD1. The V gene's germline CDR1 is SEHNR and CDR2 FQNEAQ (reference sequence). Losses at the gene ends were 6 bases for V and 4 bases for J; bases not matched to a gene: 9. The CDR3 has 17 amino acids.

The chain uses TRBV6-1 and TRBJ1-1; D is ambiguous. Trimming pared 2 bases from V and 11 bases from J, leaving 12 bases between. CDR3 length equals 12 residues. CDR1 and CDR2 from the germline V gene are MNHNS and SASEGT. CDR3 sequence: CASSESRGTAFF. CDR3 nucleotide sequence: TGTGCCAGCAGTGAATCTCGGGGAACGGCTTTCTTT.

The V gene is TRBV10-1, the J gene TRBJ2-7, with 7 bases fitting TRBD2. Germline V gene data show CDR1 as WNHNN and CDR2 as SYGVQD (reference sequence). This CDR3 contains 13 residues. The junction had 4 bases not matched to a gene; V was cut back by 4 bases and J by 4 bases. The CDR3 nucleotides are TGCGCCAGCAGTGTGGGGAGGGGATACGAGCAGTACTTC. Translation gives CASSVGRGYEQYF.

The rearrangement joins TRBV5-1 to TRBJ2-5, with unresolved D. V lost 0 bases and J lost 5, with 8 bases in between. CDR3 length equals 13 residues. Germline lookup yields CDR1 SGHRS and CDR2 YFSETQ. In DNA form, the CDR3 reads TGCGCCAGCAGCTTGGGCAGTTCGGAGACCCAGTACTTC. It codes for CASSLGSSETQYF.

CDR3 DNA: TGCAGCGTCAAGAACAGGACAGCGAACACTGAAGCTTTCTTT. It yields the protein CSVKNRTANTEAFF. J is TRBJ1-1 and V is TRBV29-1, with a weak D call TRBD1 (6 bases). In germline, CDR1 is SQVTM, CDR2 ANQGSEA. The CDR3 sequence is 14 residues long. V shed 6 bases and J shed 1 base, with 15 bases lying between them.

The rearrangement joins TRBV6-5 to TRBJ1-4; maybe TRBD1 (5 bases). Looked up from germline, CDR1 is MNHEY and CDR2 is SVGAGI. Trimming pared 1 base from V and 4 bases from J, leaving 10 bases between. The CDR3 is 15 residues long. CDR3 nucleotide sequence: TGTGCCAGCAGTTACTTCGCAGGGATTAATGAAAAACTGTTTTTT. It yields the protein CASSYFAGINEKLFF.

This rearrangement joins TRBV2 to TRBJ1-1; TRBD1 is a possible D gene (6 bases). The ends were cut back, 7 bases at V and 8 bases at J, with 14 bases in the middle. Germline V lookup: CDR1 SNHLY, CDR2 FYNNEI. The CDR3 has 12 residues. DNA of the CDR3: TGTGCCAGCACTCCGGACAGCCCAGAAGCTTTCTTT. Residues: CASTPDSPEAFF.

The rearrangement joins TRBV5-1 to TRBJ2-7; TRBD2 might be the D (5 bases). CDR3 length: 15 amino acids. V lost 0 bases and J 1 base, leaving 11 bases between the germline ends. Per germline, CDR1 SGHRS and CDR2 YFSETQ. The DNA for the CDR3 is TGCGCCAGCAGCTTGGGTTCGGGGAGATCCTACGAGCAGTACTTC. It encodes CASSLGSGRSYEQYF.

This clone was counted a few times. The CDR3 DNA is TGTGCCAGCAGTGAAGCAGGGATCCCGTCAGGGTATGGCTACACCTTC. As protein: CASSEAGIPSGYGYTF. The chain uses TRBV6-1 and TRBJ1-2, with D possibly TRBD1 on 5 matching bases. The germline V gene has CDR1 MNHNS and CDR2 SASEGT. V gave up 0 bases and J gave up 5 bases, with 16 bases separating them. The CDR3 runs 16 residues.

V gene TRBV7-9 combines with J gene TRBJ1-3; the D is unclear. Germline assignment: CDR1 SEHNR and CDR2 FQNEAQ (reference sequence). The CDR3 is 12 amino acids. Deletions cut 6 bases from V and 4 bases from J, with 7 bases between. DNA for the CDR3: TGTGCCAGCAGACCTGAGGGAAACACCATATATTTT. This gives the protein CASRPEGNTIYF.